This TCR beta chain was obtained from a study of OX40 agonist ivuxolimab in advanced cancers. About the research overall: Administration of intravenous ivuxolimab to patients occurred every 2 weeks at 0.01 to 10 mg/kg.

The CDR3 has 15 amino acids. Looked up from germline, CDR1 is SEHNR and CDR2 is FQNEAQ (reference sequence). V was trimmed by 5 bases and J by 2 bases, leaving 15 bases between them. On this clone itself: Its antigen remains unidentified.

The study's findings and limits: The study found among the lowest clonal expansion in partial responders at 0.1-3.0 mg/kg.

The repertoire was sequenced with immunoSEQ multiplex PCR; TCRdb's copy has only in-frame clones and lacks some. Of roughly 18,000 clones in the sample, around 78% were seen once. The chain carries TRBV7-9 and TRBJ2-5; weak D call: TRBD2 (6 bases). The source was CD4+ or CD8+ T cells sorted from blood, collected in a trial of the OX40 agonist ivuxolimab. This receptor was identified in an adult with an advanced solid tumor such as melanoma, head and neck, liver or kidney cancer. In nucleotides, the CDR3 is TGTGCCAGCAGCCCGCGTGGACTACCACAAGAGACCCAGTACTTC. It specifies CASSPRGLPQETQYF.